Listed below are T cell receptor beta chains from one sample, sequenced in a study of CXCR4 blockade with PD-1 therapy in pancreatic cancer. Repertoires were generated with immunoSEQ multiplex PCR, while TCRdb's copy carries only in-frame clones and drops some. The top ten clones hold around 15% of a sample with 460 or so clones, approximately 35% of them seen once. Sequencing was performed on tumor tissue. These receptor sequences come from a human donor with pancreatic ductal adenocarcinoma. The CDR3 runs from the conserved cysteine through the conserved F or W. Fields, in order: D gene, J gene, CDR3 length, V gene, clone size, CDR3 protein, CDR3 DNA. A D gene is named only where the DNA matches it firmly. Clone size is not always given. Where it is, it says once, few, many or a class for expanded clones.

TRBD1	TRBJ2-7	15	TRBV6-8	-	CASSYVRQGVHEQYF	TGTGCCAGCAGTTACGTTCGACAGGGTGTCCACGAGCAGTACTTC
-	TRBJ1-1	11	TRBV30	-	CATARATEAFF	TGTGCTACGGCCAGGGCCACTGAAGCTTTCTTT
-	TRBJ1-1	12	TRBV19	-	CASSRLQGEAFF	TGTGCCAGTAGTCGACTACAGGGTGAAGCTTTCTTT
-	TRBJ1-2	15	TRBV18	-	CASSPEAGSSWGYTF	TGTGCCAGCTCACCAGAGGCCGGCTCTTCGTGGGGCTACACCTTC
-	TRBJ1-1	13	TRBV4-1	hyperexpanded	CASSQVSNTEAFF	TGCGCCAGCAGCCAAGTCTCGAACACTGAAGCTTTCTTT
-	TRBJ1-1	13	TRBV10-3	-	CASREDGNTEAFF	TGTGCCAGCAGAGAGGACGGGAACACTGAAGCTTTCTTT
-	TRBJ1-5	14	TRBV28	few	CASSLSGGRQPQHF	TGTGCCAGCAGTTTATCGGGGGGCCGGCAGCCCCAGCATTTT
-	TRBJ1-5	12	TRBV19	-	CASGLRDQPQHF	TGTGCCAGTGGGCTGAGAGATCAGCCCCAGCATTTT
TRBD2	TRBJ2-7	18	TRBV11-3	-	CASSPTGRGGRPSYEQYF	TGTGCCAGCAGCCCGACGGGGAGGGGAGGGCGCCCTTCCTACGAGCAGTACTTC
-	TRBJ2-6	18	TRBV19	once	CASSTQGKSQSRANVLTF	TGTGCCAGTAGTACACAAGGCAAATCACAAAGTCGGGCCAACGTCCTGACTTTC
-	TRBJ2-4	16	TRBV19	once	CASSHERGWAKNIQYF	TGTGCCAGTAGTCATGAGAGAGGGTGGGCCAAAAACATTCAGTACTTC
-	TRBJ1-1	13	TRBV23-1	large	CASSLYPDTEAFF	TGCGCCAGCAGCCTTTACCCCGACACTGAAGCTTTCTTT
-	TRBJ2-7	13	TRBV28	-	CASSSPGAYEQYF	TGTGCCAGCAGCTCCCCAGGGGCCTACGAGCAGTACTTC